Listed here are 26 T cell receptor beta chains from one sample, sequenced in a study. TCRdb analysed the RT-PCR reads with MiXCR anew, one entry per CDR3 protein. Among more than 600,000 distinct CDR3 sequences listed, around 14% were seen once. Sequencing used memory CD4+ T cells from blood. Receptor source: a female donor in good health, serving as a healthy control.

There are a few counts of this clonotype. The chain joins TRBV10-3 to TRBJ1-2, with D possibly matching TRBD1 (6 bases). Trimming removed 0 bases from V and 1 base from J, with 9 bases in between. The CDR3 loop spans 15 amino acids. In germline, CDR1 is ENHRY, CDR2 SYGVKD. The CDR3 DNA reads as TGTGCCATCAGTGAGTCGGACAGTGGTAACTATGGCTACACCTTC. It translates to CAISESDSGNYGYTF.

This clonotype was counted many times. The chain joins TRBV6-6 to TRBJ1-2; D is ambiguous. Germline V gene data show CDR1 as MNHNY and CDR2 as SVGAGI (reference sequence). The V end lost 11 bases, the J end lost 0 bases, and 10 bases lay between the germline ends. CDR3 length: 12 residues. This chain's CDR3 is CASHSANYGYTF. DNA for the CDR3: TGTGCCTCACACTCGGCTAACTATGGCTACACCTTC.

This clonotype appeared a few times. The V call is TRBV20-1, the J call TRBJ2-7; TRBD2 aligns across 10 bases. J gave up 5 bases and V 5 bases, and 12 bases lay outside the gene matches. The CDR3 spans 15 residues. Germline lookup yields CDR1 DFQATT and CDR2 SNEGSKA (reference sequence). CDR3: CSAWLSASGSHEQYF. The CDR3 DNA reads TGCAGTGCTTGGCTTTCGGCTAGCGGGAGCCACGAGCAGTACTTC.

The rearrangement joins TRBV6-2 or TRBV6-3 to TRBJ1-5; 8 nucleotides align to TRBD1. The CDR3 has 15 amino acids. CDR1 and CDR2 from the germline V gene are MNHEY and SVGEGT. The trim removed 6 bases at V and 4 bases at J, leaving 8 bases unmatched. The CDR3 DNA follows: TGTGCCAGCAGCCAGGAGGGACAGGCTAATCAGCCCCAGCATTTT. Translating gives CASSQEGQANQPQHF.

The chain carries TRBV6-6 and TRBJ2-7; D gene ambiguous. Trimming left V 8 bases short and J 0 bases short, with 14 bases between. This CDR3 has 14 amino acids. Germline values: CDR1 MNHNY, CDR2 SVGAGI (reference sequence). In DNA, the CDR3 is TGTGCCAGCCTTCTCGGACCGAGCTCCTACGAGCAGTACTTC. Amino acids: CASLLGPSSYEQYF.

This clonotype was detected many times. The CDR3 bases are TGTGCCAGCAAAAACACTCATAGCACTGAAGCTTTCTTT. Translating it yields CASKNTHSTEAFF. The chain recombines TRBV6-5 with TRBJ1-1; no firm D call. Trimming pared 7 bases from V and 4 bases from J, leaving 13 bases between. Germline CDR1 MNHEY, CDR2 SVGAGI. This CDR3 has 13 amino acids.

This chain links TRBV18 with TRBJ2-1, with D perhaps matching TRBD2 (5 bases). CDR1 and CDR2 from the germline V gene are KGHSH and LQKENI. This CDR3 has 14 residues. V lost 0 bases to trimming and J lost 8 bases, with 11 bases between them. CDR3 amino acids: CASSPPVRGYEQFF. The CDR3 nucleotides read TGTGCCAGCTCACCACCGGTCCGAGGGTATGAGCAGTTCTTC.

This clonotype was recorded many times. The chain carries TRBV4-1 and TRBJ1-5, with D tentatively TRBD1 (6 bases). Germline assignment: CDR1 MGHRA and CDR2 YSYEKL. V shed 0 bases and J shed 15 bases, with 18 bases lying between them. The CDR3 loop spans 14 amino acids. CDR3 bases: TGCGCCAGCAGCCAAGAAGGAAGGGACACGGCTCGGCATTTT. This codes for CASSQEGRDTARHF.

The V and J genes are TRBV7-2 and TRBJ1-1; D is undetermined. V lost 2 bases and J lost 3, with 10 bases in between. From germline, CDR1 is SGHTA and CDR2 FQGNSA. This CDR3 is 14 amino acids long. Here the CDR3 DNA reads TGTGCCAGCAGCTTATCTACGGCGGACACTGAAGCTTTCTTT. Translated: CASSLSTADTEAFF. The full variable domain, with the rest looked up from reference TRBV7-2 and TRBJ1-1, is GAGVSQSPSNKVTEKGKDVELRCDPISGHTALYWYRQSLGQGLEFLIYFQGNSAPDKSGLPSDRFSAERTGGSVSTLTIQRTQQEDSAVYLCASSLSTADTEAFFGQGTRLTVV.

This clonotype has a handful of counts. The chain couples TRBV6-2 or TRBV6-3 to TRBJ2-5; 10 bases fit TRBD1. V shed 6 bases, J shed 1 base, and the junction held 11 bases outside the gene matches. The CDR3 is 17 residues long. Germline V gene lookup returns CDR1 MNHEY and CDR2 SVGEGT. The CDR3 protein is CASRPNRDRGFQETQYF. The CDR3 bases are TGTGCCAGCAGACCTAACCGGGACAGGGGATTCCAAGAGACCCAGTACTTC.

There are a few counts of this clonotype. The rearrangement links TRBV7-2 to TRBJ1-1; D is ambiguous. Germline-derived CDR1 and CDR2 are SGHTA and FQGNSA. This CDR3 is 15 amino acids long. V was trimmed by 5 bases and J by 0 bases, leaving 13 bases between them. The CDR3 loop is CASSVSEGLNTEAFF. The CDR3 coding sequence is TGTGCCAGCAGCGTCAGTGAGGGCCTGAACACTGAAGCTTTCTTT.

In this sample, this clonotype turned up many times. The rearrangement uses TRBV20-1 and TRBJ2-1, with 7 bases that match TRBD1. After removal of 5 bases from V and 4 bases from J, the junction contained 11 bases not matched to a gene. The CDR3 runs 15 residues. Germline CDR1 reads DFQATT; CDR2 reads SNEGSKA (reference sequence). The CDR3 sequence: CSAPLQDRKYNEQFF. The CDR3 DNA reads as TGCAGTGCTCCGCTGCAGGACAGGAAATACAATGAGCAGTTCTTC.

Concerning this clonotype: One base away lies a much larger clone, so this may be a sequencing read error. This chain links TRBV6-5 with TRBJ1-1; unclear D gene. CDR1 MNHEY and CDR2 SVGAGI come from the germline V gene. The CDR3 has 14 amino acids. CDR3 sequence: CTSNVDGGGTEAFF. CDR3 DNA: TGTACCAGCAATGTTGACGGCGGCGGCACTGAAGCTTTCTTT.

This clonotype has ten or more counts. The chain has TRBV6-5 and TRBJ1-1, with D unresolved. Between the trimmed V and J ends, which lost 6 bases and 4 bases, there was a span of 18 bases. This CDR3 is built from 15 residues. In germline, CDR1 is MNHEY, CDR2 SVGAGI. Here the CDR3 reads CASSPRRGFITEAFF. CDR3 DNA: TGTGCCAGCAGCCCAAGGAGAGGGTTTATCACTGAAGCTTTCTTT.

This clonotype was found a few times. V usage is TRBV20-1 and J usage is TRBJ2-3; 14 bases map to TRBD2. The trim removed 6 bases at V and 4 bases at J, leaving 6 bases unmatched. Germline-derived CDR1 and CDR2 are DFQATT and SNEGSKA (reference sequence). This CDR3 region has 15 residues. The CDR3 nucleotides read TGCAGTGCACCTGCGACTAGCGGGAGGGCAGATACGCAGTATTTT. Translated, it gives CSAPATSGRADTQYF.

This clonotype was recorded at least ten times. CDR3 loop: CSVEPSSGRGYTF. For the CDR3, the DNA is TGCAGCGTTGAGCCGAGTTCAGGCAGGGGCTACACCTTC. The J gene is TRBJ1-2, the V gene TRBV29-1; D uncertain. CDR1 is SQVTM and CDR2 is ANQGSEA in the germline V gene. The ends were cut back, 3 bases at V and 8 bases at J, with 16 bases in the middle. The CDR3 sequence is 13 residues long.

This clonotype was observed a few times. CDR3 DNA: TGTGCCAGCAGTTCACCGGGACTAGCGGTCTACGAGCAGTACTTC. It is translated as CASSSPGLAVYEQYF. This chain uses TRBV6-5 with TRBJ2-7; 11 bases are shared with TRBD2. V lost 4 bases, J lost 3 bases, and 5 bases stayed unmatched. This CDR3 region has 15 residues. Germline V gene data show CDR1 as MNHEY and CDR2 as SVGAGI.

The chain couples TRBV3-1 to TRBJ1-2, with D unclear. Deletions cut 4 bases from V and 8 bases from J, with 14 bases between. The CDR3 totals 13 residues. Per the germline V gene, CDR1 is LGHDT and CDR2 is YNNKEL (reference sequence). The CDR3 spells CASSLAWENGYTF. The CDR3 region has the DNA TGTGCCAGCAGCCTGGCATGGGAGAACGGCTACACCTTC. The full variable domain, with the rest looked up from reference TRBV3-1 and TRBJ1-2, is DTAVSQTPKYLVTQMGNDKSIKCEQNLGHDTMYWYKQDSKKFLKIMFSYNNKELIINETVPNRFSPKSPDKAHLNLHINSLELGDSAVYFCASSLAWENGYTFGSGTRLTVV.

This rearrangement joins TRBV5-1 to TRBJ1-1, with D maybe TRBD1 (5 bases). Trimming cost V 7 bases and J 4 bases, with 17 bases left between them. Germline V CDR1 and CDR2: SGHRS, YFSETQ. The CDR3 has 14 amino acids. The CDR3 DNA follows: TGCGCCAGCCTCGGACCACCGGGGGGCACTGAAGCTTTCTTT. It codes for CASLGPPGGTEAFF. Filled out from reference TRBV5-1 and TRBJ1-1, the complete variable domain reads KAGVTQTPRYLIKTRGQQVTLSCSPISGHRSVSWYQQTPGQGLQFLFEYFSETQRNKGNFPGRFSGRQFSNSRSEMNVSTLELGDSALYLCASLGPPGGTEAFFGQGTRLTVV.

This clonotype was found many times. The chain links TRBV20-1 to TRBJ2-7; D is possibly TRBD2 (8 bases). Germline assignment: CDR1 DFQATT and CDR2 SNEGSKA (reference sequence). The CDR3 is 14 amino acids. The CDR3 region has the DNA TGCAGCCCCCAGGGGGTAGCGGGACTCTACGAGCAGTACTTC. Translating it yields CSPQGVAGLYEQYF.

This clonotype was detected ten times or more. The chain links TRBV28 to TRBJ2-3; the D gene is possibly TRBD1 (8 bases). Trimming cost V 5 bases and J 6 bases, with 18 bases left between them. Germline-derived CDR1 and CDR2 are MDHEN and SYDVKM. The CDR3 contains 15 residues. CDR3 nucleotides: TGTGCCAGCAGTCCCGGACAGGGAGGGGTTGATACGCAGTATTTT. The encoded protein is CASSPGQGGVDTQYF.

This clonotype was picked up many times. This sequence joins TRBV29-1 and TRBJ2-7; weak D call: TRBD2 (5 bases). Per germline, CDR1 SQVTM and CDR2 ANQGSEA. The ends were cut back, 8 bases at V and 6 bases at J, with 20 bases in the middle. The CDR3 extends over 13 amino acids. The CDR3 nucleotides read TGCAGCATACGGACGACCGGAGGAGGCGAGCAGTACTTC. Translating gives CSIRTTGGGEQYF.

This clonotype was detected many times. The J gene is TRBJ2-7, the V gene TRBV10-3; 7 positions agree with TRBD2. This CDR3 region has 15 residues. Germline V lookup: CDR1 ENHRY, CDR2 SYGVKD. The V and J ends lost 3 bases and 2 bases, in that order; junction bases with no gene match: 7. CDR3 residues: CAISDPASGTYEQYF. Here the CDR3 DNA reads TGTGCCATCAGTGACCCGGCTAGCGGAACCTACGAGCAGTACTTC.

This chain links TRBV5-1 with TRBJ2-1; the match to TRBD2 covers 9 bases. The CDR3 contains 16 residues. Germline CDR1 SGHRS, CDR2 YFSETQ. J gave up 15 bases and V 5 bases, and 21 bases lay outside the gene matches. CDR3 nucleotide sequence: TGCGCCAGCAGGCATGATTCTAGCGGGGCGGCTAAACCCCTGTTCTTC. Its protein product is CASRHDSSGAAKPLFF. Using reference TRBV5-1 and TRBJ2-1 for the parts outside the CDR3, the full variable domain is KAGVTQTPRYLIKTRGQQVTLSCSPISGHRSVSWYQQTPGQGLQFLFEYFSETQRNKGNFPGRFSGRQFSNSRSEMNVSTLELGDSALYLCASRHDSSGAAKPLFFGPGTRLTVL.

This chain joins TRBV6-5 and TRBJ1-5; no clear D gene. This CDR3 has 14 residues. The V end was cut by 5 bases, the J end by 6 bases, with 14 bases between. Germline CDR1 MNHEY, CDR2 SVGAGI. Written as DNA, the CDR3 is TGTGCCAGCAGTCAGACCTTCTGGGTTCAGCCCCAGCATTTT. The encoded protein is CASSQTFWVQPQHF.

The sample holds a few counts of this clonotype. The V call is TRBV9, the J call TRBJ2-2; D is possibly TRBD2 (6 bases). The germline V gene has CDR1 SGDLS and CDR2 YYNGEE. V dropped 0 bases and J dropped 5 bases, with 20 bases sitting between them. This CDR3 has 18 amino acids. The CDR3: CASSVEPVAGPRTGELFF. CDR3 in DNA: TGTGCCAGCAGCGTAGAACCGGTGGCGGGACCTAGAACCGGGGAGCTGTTTTTT.